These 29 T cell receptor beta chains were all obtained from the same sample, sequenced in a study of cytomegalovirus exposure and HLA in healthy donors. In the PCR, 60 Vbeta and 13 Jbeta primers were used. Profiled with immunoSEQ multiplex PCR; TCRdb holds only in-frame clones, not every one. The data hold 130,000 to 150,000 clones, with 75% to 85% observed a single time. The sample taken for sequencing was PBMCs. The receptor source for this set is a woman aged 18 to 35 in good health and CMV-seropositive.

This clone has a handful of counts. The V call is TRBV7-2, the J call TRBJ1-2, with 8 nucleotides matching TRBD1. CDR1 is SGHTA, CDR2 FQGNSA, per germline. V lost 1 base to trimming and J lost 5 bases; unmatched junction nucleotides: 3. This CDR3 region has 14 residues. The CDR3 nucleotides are TGTGCCAGCAGCTTAGGGACAGGGAAATATGGCTACACCTTC. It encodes CASSLGTGKYGYTF.

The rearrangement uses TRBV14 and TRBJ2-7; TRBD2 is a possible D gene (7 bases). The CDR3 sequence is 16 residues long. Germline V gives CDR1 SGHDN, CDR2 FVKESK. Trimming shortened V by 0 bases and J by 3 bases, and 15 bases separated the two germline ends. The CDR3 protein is CASSQDLGEGVYEQYF. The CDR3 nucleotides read TGTGCCAGCAGCCAAGATCTTGGGGAGGGGGTCTACGAGCAGTACTTC.

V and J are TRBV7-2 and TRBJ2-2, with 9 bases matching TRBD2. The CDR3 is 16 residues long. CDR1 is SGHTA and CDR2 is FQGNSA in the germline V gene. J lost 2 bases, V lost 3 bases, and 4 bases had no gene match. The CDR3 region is CASSFSGGRNTGELFF. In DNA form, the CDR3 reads TGTGCCAGCAGCTTTAGCGGGGGCCGAAACACCGGGGAGCTGTTTTTT.

The DNA for the CDR3 is TGCGCCAGCAGCCCCCCCGAGCGGACCAAAAACATTCAGTACTTC. Translation: CASSPPERTKNIQYF. The J gene is TRBJ2-4, the V gene TRBV5-1, with a tentative D call TRBD2 (5 bases). Trimming removed 4 bases from V and 2 bases from J, with 13 bases in between. In germline, CDR1 is SGHRS, CDR2 YFSETQ. This CDR3 has 15 amino acids.

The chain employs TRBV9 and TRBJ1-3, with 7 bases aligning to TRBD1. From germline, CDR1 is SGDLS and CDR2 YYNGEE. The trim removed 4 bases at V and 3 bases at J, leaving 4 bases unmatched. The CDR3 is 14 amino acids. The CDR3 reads CASSPWDSGNTIYF. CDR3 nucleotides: TGTGCCAGCAGCCCTTGGGACAGTGGAAACACCATATATTTT.

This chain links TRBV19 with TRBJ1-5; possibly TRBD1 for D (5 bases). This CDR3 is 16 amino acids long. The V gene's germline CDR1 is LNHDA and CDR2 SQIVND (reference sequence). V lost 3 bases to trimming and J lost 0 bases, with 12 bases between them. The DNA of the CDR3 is TGTGCCAGTAGTATTTCGGAAGGGGCTAGCAATCAGCCCCAGCATTTT. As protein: CASSISEGASNQPQHF. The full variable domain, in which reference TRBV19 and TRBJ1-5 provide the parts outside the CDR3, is DGGITQSPKYLFRKEGQNVTLSCEQNLNHDAMYWYRQDPGQGLRLIYYSQIVNDFQKGDIAEGYSVSREKKESFPLTVTSAQKNPTAFYLCASSISEGASNQPQHFGDGTRLSIL.

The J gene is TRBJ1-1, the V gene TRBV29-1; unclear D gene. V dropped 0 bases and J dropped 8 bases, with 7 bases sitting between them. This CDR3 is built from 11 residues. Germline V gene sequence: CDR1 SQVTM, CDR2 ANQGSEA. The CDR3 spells CSVEEGREAFF. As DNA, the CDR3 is TGCAGCGTTGAAGAGGGCAGGGAAGCTTTCTTT.

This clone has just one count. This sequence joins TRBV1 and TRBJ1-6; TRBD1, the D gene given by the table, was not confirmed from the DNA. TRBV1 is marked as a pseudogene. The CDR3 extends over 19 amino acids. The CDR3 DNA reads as TGCACCAGCAGCGAAACTGACAGGGGGCGCGTCCCCTATAATTCACCCCTCCACTTT. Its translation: CTSSETDRGRVPYNSPLHF.

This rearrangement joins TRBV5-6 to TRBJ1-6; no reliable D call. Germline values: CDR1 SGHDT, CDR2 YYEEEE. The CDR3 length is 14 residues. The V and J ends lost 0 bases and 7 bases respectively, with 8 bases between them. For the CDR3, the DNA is TGTGCCAGCAGCTTGGGTCGAGTCAATTCACCCCTCCACTTT. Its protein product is CASSLGRVNSPLHF.

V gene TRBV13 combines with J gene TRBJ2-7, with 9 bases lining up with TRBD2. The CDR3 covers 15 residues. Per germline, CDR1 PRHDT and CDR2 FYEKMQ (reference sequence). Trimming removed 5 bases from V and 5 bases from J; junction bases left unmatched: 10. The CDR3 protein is CASSPRVAGDDEQYF. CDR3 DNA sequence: TGTGCCAGCAGCCCCAGGGTAGCGGGGGATGACGAGCAGTACTTC. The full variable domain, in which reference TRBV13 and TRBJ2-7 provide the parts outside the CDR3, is AAGVIQSPRHLIKEKRETATLKCYPIPRHDTVYWYQQGPGQDPQFLISFYEKMQSDKGSIPDRFSAQQFSDYHSELNMSSLELGDSALYFCASSPRVAGDDEQYFGPGTRLTVT.

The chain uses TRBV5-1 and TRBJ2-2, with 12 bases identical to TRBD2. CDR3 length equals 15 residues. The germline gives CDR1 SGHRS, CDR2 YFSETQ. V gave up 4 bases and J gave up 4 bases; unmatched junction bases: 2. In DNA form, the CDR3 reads TGCGCCAGCAGCCAACTAGCGGGGGGCACCGGGGAGCTGTTTTTT. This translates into CASSQLAGGTGELFF. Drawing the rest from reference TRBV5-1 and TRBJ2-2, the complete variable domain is KAGVTQTPRYLIKTRGQQVTLSCSPISGHRSVSWYQQTPGQGLQFLFEYFSETQRNKGNFPGRFSGRQFSNSRSEMNVSTLELGDSALYLCASSQLAGGTGELFFGEGSRLTVL.

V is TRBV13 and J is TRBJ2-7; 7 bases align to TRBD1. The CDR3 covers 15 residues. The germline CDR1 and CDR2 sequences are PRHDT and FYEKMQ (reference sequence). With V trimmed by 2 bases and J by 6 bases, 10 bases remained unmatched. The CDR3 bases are TGTGCCAGCAGCTTACGCGTCAGGGGGTCCCGCGAGCAGTACTTC. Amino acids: CASSLRVRGSREQYF.

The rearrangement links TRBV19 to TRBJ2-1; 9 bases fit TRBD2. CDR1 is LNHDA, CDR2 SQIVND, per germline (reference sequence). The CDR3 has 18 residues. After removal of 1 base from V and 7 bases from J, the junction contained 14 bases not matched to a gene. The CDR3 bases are TGTGCCAGTAGTATAGTGGAATCGCGGGGGGGCAGGGGTAATGAGCAGTTCTTC. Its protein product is CASSIVESRGGRGNEQFF.

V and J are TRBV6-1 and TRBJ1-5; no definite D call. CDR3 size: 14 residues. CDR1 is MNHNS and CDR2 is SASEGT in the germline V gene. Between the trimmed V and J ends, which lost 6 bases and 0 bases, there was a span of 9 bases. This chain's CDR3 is CASSDNYSNQPQHF. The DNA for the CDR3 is TGTGCCAGCAGCGACAATTATAGCAATCAGCCCCAGCATTTT.

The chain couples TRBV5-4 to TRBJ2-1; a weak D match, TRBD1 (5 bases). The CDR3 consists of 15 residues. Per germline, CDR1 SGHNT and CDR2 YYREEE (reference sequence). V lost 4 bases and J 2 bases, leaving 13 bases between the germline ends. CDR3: CASSPWGGPYNEQFF. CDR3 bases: TGTGCCAGCAGCCCCTGGGGCGGCCCCTACAATGAGCAGTTCTTC.

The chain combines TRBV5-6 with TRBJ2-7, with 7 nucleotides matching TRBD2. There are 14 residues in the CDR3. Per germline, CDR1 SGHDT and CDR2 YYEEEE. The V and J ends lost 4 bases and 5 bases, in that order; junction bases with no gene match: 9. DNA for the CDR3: TGTGCCAGCAGCCGGGACTACCCAAGCGACGAGCAGTACTTC. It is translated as CASSRDYPSDEQYF.

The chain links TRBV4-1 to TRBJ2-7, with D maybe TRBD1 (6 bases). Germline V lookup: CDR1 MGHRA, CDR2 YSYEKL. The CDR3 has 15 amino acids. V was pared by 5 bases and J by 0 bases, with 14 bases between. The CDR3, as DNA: TGCGCCAGCAGCTATCCAGGGGTTAACTCCTACGAGCAGTACTTC. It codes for CASSYPGVNSYEQYF.

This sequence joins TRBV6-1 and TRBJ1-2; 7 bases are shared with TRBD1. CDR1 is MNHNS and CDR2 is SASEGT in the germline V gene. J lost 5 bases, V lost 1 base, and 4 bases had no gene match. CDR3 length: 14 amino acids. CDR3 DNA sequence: TGTGCCAGCAGTGAAGGGGACAGTCCTTATGGCTACACCTTC. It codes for CASSEGDSPYGYTF.

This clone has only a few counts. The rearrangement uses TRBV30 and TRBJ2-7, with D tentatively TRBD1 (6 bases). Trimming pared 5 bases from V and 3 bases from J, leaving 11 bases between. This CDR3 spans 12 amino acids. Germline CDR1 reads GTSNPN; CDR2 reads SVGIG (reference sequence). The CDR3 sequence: CAWGQTGYEQYF. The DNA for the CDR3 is TGTGCCTGGGGACAGACCGGCTACGAGCAGTACTTC.

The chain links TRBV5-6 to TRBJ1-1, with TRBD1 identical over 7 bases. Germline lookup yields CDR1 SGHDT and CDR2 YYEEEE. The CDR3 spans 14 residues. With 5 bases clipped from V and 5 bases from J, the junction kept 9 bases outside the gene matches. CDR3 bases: TGTGCCAGCAGTTCAACAGGGGCCCATACTGAAGCTTTCTTT. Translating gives CASSSTGAHTEAFF. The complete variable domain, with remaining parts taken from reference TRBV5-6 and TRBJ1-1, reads DAGVTQSPTHLIKTRGQQVTLRCSPKSGHDTVSWYQQALGQGPQFIFQYYEEEERQRGNFPDRFSGHQFPNYSSELNVNALLLGDSALYLCASSSTGAHTEAFFGQGTRLTVV.

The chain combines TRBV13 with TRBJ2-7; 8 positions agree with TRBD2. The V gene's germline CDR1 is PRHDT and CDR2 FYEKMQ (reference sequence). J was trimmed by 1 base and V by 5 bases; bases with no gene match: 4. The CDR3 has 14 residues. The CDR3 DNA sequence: TGTGCCAGCAGCCGGGAGGGCCAGTCCTACGAGCAGTACTTC. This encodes CASSREGQSYEQYF. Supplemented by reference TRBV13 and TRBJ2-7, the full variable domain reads AAGVIQSPRHLIKEKRETATLKCYPIPRHDTVYWYQQGPGQDPQFLISFYEKMQSDKGSIPDRFSAQQFSDYHSELNMSSLELGDSALYFCASSREGQSYEQYFGPGTRLTVT.

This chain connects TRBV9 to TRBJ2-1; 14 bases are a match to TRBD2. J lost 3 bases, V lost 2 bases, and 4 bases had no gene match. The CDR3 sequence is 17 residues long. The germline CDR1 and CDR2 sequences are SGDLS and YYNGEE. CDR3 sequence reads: CASSVGLAGGNYNEQFF. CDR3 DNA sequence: TGTGCCAGCAGCGTTGGACTAGCGGGGGGTAACTACAATGAGCAGTTCTTC.

Here the CDR3 DNA reads TGTGCCAGCAGAGACCGGGGCGGGGAGCTGTTTTTT. Protein: CASRDRGGELFF. The chain couples TRBV6-5 to TRBJ2-2, with TRBD2 as a possible D gene (5 bases). Germline V gene data show CDR1 as MNHEY and CDR2 as SVGAGI. This CDR3 has 12 amino acids. V was pared by 6 bases and J by 7 bases, with 9 bases between.

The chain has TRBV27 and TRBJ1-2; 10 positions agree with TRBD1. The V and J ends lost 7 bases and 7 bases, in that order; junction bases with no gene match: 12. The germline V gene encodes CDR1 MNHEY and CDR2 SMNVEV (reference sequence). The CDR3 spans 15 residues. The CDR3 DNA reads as TGTGCCAGCACTTCGGGGACAGGGGAGGGCGGTGGCTACACCTTC. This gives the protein CASTSGTGEGGGYTF.

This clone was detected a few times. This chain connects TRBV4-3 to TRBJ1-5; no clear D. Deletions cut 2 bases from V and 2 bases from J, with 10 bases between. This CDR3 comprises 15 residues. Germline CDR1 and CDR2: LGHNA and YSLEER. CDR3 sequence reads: CASSQSSSGNQPQHF. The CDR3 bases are TGCGCCAGCAGCCAAAGTAGTAGTGGCAATCAGCCCCAGCATTTT.

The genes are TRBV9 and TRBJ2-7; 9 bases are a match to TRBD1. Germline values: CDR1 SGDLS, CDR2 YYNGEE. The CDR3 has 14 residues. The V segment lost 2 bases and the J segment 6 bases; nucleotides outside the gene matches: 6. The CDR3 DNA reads TGTGCCAGCAGCGTCCGGGACAGGGCCTTCGAGCAGTACTTC. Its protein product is CASSVRDRAFEQYF.

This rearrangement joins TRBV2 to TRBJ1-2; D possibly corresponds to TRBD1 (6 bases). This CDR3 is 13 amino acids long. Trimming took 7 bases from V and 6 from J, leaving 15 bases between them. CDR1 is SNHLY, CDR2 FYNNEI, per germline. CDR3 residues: CASTNQGFDGYTF. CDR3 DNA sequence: TGTGCCAGCACCAACCAGGGGTTCGATGGCTACACCTTC.

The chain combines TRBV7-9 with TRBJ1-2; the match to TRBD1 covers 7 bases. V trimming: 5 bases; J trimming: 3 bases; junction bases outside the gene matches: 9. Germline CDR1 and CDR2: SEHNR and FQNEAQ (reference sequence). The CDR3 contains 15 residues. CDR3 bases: TGTGCCAGCAGCGGCTACAGGGGAGACTACTATGGCTACACCTTC. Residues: CASSGYRGDYYGYTF.

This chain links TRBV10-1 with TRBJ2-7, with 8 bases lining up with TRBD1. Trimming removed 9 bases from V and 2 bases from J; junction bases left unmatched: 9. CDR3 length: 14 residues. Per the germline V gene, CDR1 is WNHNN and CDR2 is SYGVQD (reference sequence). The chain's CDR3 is CASSRDRRPYEQYF. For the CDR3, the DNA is TGCGCCAGTTCCCGGGACAGGAGGCCCTACGAGCAGTACTTC.